A selection of T cell receptor beta chains follows, all from one sample in a study. TCRdb ran MiXCR on the 5' RACE reads and lists one entry per CDR3 protein. Found here are approximately 41,000 distinct CDR3 sequences, just under 30% of them singletons; the top ten hold about 3.9%. Sequencing used memory CD4+ T cells sorted from a lymph node. All receptors derive from a female donor with breast cancer. Each CDR3 is given with its conserved first and last residue. Each record gives: J gene, V gene, D gene, clone size, CDR3 DNA, CDR3 protein. A D gene is named only where the DNA matches it firmly. Only part of the rows carry a size: once, few, many, or a class if the clone is expanded.

j_gene: TRBJ2-7
v_gene: TRBV10-2
d_gene: TRBD2
abundance: .
CDR3nt: TGCGCCAGCAGTGACGGCGGGAGACACGAGCGGTACTTC
CDR3aa: CASSDGGRHERYF

j_gene: TRBJ2-7
v_gene: TRBV20-1
d_gene: .
abundance: .
CDR3nt: TGCAGTGCTAGGGGTGGGGGATACGAGCAGTACTTC
CDR3aa: CSARGGGYEQYF

j_gene: TRBJ2-1
v_gene: TRBV9
d_gene: TRBD2
abundance: .
CDR3nt: TGTGCCAGCAGCCCGATGACTAGCGGGAGAGCCCATGAGCAGTTCTTC
CDR3aa: CASSPMTSGRAHEQFF

j_gene: TRBJ2-5
v_gene: TRBV7-8
d_gene: .
abundance: .
CDR3nt: TGTGCCAGCAGCTTAGGGTATTCCGGGGGAGAGACCCAGTACTTC
CDR3aa: CASSLGYSGGETQYF

j_gene: TRBJ2-1
v_gene: TRBV5-1
d_gene: .
abundance: .
CDR3nt: TGCGCCAGCAGCTTGACGGGTGAGCAGTTCTTC
CDR3aa: CASSLTGEQFF

j_gene: TRBJ1-6
v_gene: TRBV5-1
d_gene: TRBD1
abundance: few
CDR3nt: TGCGCCAGCAGCTTGGTCGCAGGGGGCGATAATTCACCCCTCCACTTT
CDR3aa: CASSLVAGGDNSPLHF

j_gene: TRBJ2-7
v_gene: TRBV4-1
d_gene: .
abundance: few
CDR3nt: TGCGCCAGCAGCCTTCTGGGACACCGTGAATCCCACGAGCAGTACTTC
CDR3aa: CASSLLGHRESHEQYF

j_gene: TRBJ1-1
v_gene: TRBV20-1
d_gene: TRBD1
abundance: .
CDR3nt: TGCTGTGCTAGGGAGACAGGGGGCAATACTGAAGCTTTCTTT
CDR3aa: CCARETGGNTEAFF

j_gene: TRBJ2-5
v_gene: TRBV4-2
d_gene: .
abundance: few
CDR3nt: TGTGCCAGCAGCCAAGATCAGAGGGAGACCCAGTACTTC
CDR3aa: CASSQDQRETQYF

j_gene: TRBJ2-7
v_gene: TRBV6-1
d_gene: TRBD2
abundance: few
CDR3nt: TGTGCCACCAGTCTTACGGGGACTACCTCCTACGAGCAGTACTTC
CDR3aa: CATSLTGTTSYEQYF

j_gene: TRBJ2-7
v_gene: TRBV10-3
d_gene: TRBD1
abundance: .
CDR3nt: TGTGCCATAGGGACAGGGAGTTCCGAGCAGTACTTC
CDR3aa: CAIGTGSSEQYF

j_gene: TRBJ2-7
v_gene: TRBV4-3
d_gene: .
abundance: few
CDR3nt: TGCGCCAGCAGCCAAGGGGTAGGGGTCGAGCAGTACTTC
CDR3aa: CASSQGVGVEQYF

j_gene: TRBJ2-7
v_gene: TRBV5-1
d_gene: .
abundance: few
CDR3nt: TGCGCCAGCAGCTTGGAGGGGACGTTCTCCTACGAGCAGTACTTC
CDR3aa: CASSLEGTFSYEQYF

j_gene: TRBJ2-7
v_gene: TRBV10-3
d_gene: TRBD2
abundance: .
CDR3nt: TGTGCCATCAGCTCCGGACAGCCCAGGACTAGCGGGAGGACCTACGAGCAGTACTTC
CDR3aa: CAISSGQPRTSGRTYEQYF

j_gene: TRBJ2-5
v_gene: TRBV12-3/TRBV12-4
d_gene: TRBD2
abundance: few
CDR3nt: TGTGCCAGCAGTCTTATAGCGGGAGTCGGAGAGACCCAGTACTTC
CDR3aa: CASSLIAGVGETQYF

j_gene: TRBJ2-7
v_gene: TRBV5-4
d_gene: .
abundance: few
CDR3nt: TGTGCCAGCGGAGTAACAGGCAGCTCCTACGAGCAGTACTTC
CDR3aa: CASGVTGSSYEQYF

j_gene: TRBJ2-7
v_gene: TRBV7-2
d_gene: .
abundance: few
CDR3nt: TGTGCCAGCAGCTTAGTTCCCGGGACGACCTACGAGCAGTACTTC
CDR3aa: CASSLVPGTTYEQYF

j_gene: TRBJ2-3
v_gene: TRBV5-1
d_gene: .
abundance: .
CDR3nt: TGCGCCAGCCACGCGGAGGGGGTAGATACGCAGTATTTT
CDR3aa: CASHAEGVDTQYF

j_gene: TRBJ2-7
v_gene: TRBV4-1
d_gene: .
abundance: .
CDR3nt: TGCGCCAGCAGCCAAGATCCCCCAGGGCCCAGCTCCTACGAGCAGTACTTC
CDR3aa: CASSQDPPGPSSYEQYF

j_gene: TRBJ2-7
v_gene: TRBV9
d_gene: TRBD2
abundance: few
CDR3nt: TGTGCCAGCAGCCCCCGGGGGGGTAGAACCTACGAGCAGTACTTC
CDR3aa: CASSPRGGRTYEQYF

j_gene: TRBJ2-7
v_gene: TRBV7-2
d_gene: TRBD1
abundance: few
CDR3nt: TGTGCCAGCAGCACGGACAGGGGGAAGAACGAGCAGTACTTC
CDR3aa: CASSTDRGKNEQYF

j_gene: TRBJ1-1
v_gene: TRBV7-2
d_gene: TRBD1
abundance: few
CDR3nt: TGTGCCAGCAGCTTGACAGGGACGACTGAAGCTTTCTTT
CDR3aa: CASSLTGTTEAFF

j_gene: TRBJ2-3
v_gene: TRBV2
d_gene: .
abundance: medium-sized
CDR3nt: TGTGCCAGCAGTGGTATGGATACGCAGTATTTT
CDR3aa: CASSGMDTQYF

j_gene: TRBJ1-1
v_gene: TRBV27
d_gene: .
abundance: few
CDR3nt: TGTGCCAGCAGTTTATCTTCGGGGCTTAACACTGAAGCTTTCTTT
CDR3aa: CASSLSSGLNTEAFF

j_gene: TRBJ2-5
v_gene: TRBV7-2
d_gene: TRBD2
abundance: few
CDR3nt: TGTGCCAGCAGCTCGCGAGGTACTAGCGGGCTTGAGACCCAGTACTTC
CDR3aa: CASSSRGTSGLETQYF

j_gene: TRBJ1-2
v_gene: TRBV28
d_gene: .
abundance: .
CDR3nt: TGTGCCAGCAGTGAGGGTTCGGGCTATGGCTACACCTTC
CDR3aa: CASSEGSGYGYTF

j_gene: TRBJ2-6
v_gene: TRBV5-1
d_gene: TRBD2
abundance: .
CDR3nt: TGCGCCAGCACGGCAAGGACTAGCGGGAGGCTCTCTGGGGCCAACGTCCTGACTTTC
CDR3aa: CASTARTSGRLSGANVLTF

j_gene: TRBJ2-7
v_gene: TRBV6-1
d_gene: TRBD2
abundance: few
CDR3nt: TGTGCCACCCAGGGAGGGAACGGGAGCTCCTACGAGCAGTACTTC
CDR3aa: CATQGGNGSSYEQYF

j_gene: TRBJ2-7
v_gene: TRBV5-6
d_gene: TRBD1
abundance: few
CDR3nt: TGTGCCAGCAGCTCGGGTGGGGGACAGGCCTACGAGCAGTACTTC
CDR3aa: CASSSGGGQAYEQYF

j_gene: TRBJ1-5
v_gene: TRBV5-1
d_gene: .
abundance: few
CDR3nt: TGCGCCAGCAGCTTAAAGCATGGGAGTCAGCCCCAGCATTTT
CDR3aa: CASSLKHGSQPQHF

j_gene: TRBJ2-7
v_gene: TRBV28
d_gene: .
abundance: medium-sized
CDR3nt: TGTGCCAGCAGTCGCAGACTCGCGCAGTACTTC
CDR3aa: CASSRRLAQYF

j_gene: TRBJ2-6
v_gene: TRBV20-1
d_gene: .
abundance: .
CDR3nt: TGCAGTGCTAGTAACAGGGAGGCTTCTGGGGCCAACGTCCTGGCTTTC
CDR3aa: CSASNREASGANVLAF

j_gene: TRBJ2-3
v_gene: TRBV24-1
d_gene: .
abundance: few
CDR3nt: TGTGCCACCGGACCGAACACAGATACGCAGTATTTT
CDR3aa: CATGPNTDTQYF

j_gene: TRBJ2-7
v_gene: TRBV10-1
d_gene: TRBD1
abundance: few
CDR3nt: TGCGCCAGCAGTGGGGGACAGGGATTCGAGCAGTACTTC
CDR3aa: CASSGGQGFEQYF

j_gene: TRBJ1-6
v_gene: TRBV12-3/TRBV12-4
d_gene: .
abundance: few
CDR3nt: TGTGCCAGCGGCCCCGGGGATAGCTCCTATAATTCACCCCTCCACTTT
CDR3aa: CASGPGDSSYNSPLHF

j_gene: TRBJ2-3
v_gene: TRBV5-1
d_gene: .
abundance: few
CDR3nt: TGCGCCAGCAGCTTGGTCGGACAACCAGGCACAGATACGCAGTATTTT
CDR3aa: CASSLVGQPGTDTQYF

j_gene: TRBJ2-3
v_gene: TRBV20-1
d_gene: .
abundance: .
CDR3nt: TGCAGTGCTATACAAGAGGGCCCCACAGATACGCAGTATTTT
CDR3aa: CSAIQEGPTDTQYF

j_gene: TRBJ2-1
v_gene: TRBV6-6
d_gene: TRBD1
abundance: .
CDR3nt: TGTGCCAGCGGACGGGACAGGAGCTACAATGAGCGGTTCTTC
CDR3aa: CASGRDRSYNERFF

j_gene: TRBJ2-3
v_gene: TRBV12-3/TRBV12-4
d_gene: .
abundance: few
CDR3nt: TGTGCCAGCAGCCAACCTGGGGATACGCAGTATTTT
CDR3aa: CASSQPGDTQYF

j_gene: TRBJ2-1
v_gene: TRBV12-3/TRBV12-4
d_gene: .
abundance: once
CDR3nt: TGTGCCAGCTTCGACTCCTACAATGAGCAGTTCTTC
CDR3aa: CASFDSYNEQFF

j_gene: TRBJ2-3
v_gene: TRBV28
d_gene: TRBD2
abundance: .
CDR3nt: TGTGCCAGCAGTCCCTCATGGGGGAGCGGGGACACAGATACGCAGTATTTT
CDR3aa: CASSPSWGSGDTDTQYF

j_gene: TRBJ1-4
v_gene: TRBV4-1
d_gene: .
abundance: .
CDR3nt: TGCGCCAGCAGCCAAGTCAACGGTGCTAATGAAAAACTGTTTTTT
CDR3aa: CASSQVNGANEKLFF

j_gene: TRBJ1-5
v_gene: TRBV20-1
d_gene: .
abundance: few
CDR3nt: TGCAGTGCAGACGGAGATAATCAGCCCCAGCATTTT
CDR3aa: CSADGDNQPQHF

j_gene: TRBJ2-7
v_gene: TRBV20-1
d_gene: .
abundance: few
CDR3nt: TGCAGTGCTCATCAGGGTTACGAGCAGTACTTC
CDR3aa: CSAHQGYEQYF

j_gene: TRBJ2-7
v_gene: TRBV7-9
d_gene: .
abundance: .
CDR3nt: TGTGCCAGCAGCTTAACACTTTCGGGTAAACACGAGCAGTACTTC
CDR3aa: CASSLTLSGKHEQYF

j_gene: TRBJ2-7
v_gene: TRBV5-4
d_gene: TRBD1
abundance: few
CDR3nt: TGTGCCAGCAGCGACGCCTCATCACCCCGGGACAGCCATTCCTACGAGCAGTACTTC
CDR3aa: CASSDASSPRDSHSYEQYF

j_gene: TRBJ1-6
v_gene: TRBV6-1
d_gene: .
abundance: few
CDR3nt: TGTGCCAGCAAGGGGTGGAAAATGGGGAATTCACCCCTCCACTTT
CDR3aa: CASKGWKMGNSPLHF